These T cell receptor beta chains were read from a single sample in a study of Ad26.COV2.S vaccination and SARS-CoV-2 variants. Measured with immunoSEQ multiplex PCR; TCRdb has only the in-frame clones, and not every one. Of some 250,000 clones in the sample, around 87% were seen once. This specimen was peripheral blood, taken in a trial of Ad26.COV2.S vaccine versus placebo. These receptors came from a person between 18 and 65 years old who received the Ad26.COV2.S COVID-19 vaccine or a placebo. CDR3s include the opening cysteine and the closing phenylalanine or tryptophan. The D gene is left open where the match is weak. Not all rows give a size; the values are once, few, many and, for expanded clones, a class.

D,size,V,J,DNA,CDR3
-,-,TRBV28,TRBJ1-5,TGTGCCAGCAGTTTATCCCAGGTTAGCAATCAGCCCCAGCATTTT,CASSLSQVSNQPQHF
-,once,TRBV28,TRBJ1-6,TGTGCCAGCAGTTCCAGGGCGAATTCACCCCTCCACTTT,CASSSRANSPLHF
TRBD2,-,TRBV27,TRBJ2-3,TGTGCCAGCAGTTTATTCCCCCCTAGCGGATCCTCAACAGATACGCAGTATTTT,CASSLFPPSGSSTDTQYF
-,-,TRBV4-1,TRBJ1-4,TGCGCCAGCAGCCAATTGGGACTTCCCCCTGAAAAACTGTTTTTT,CASSQLGLPPEKLFF
-,-,TRBV6-1,TRBJ1-5,TGTGCCAGCAGTGATCGACCTTCGATTAATCAGCCCCAGCATTTT,CASSDRPSINQPQHF
-,-,TRBV7-6,TRBJ2-5,TGTGCCAGCAGCCCCGGACTGAGCCAAGAGACCCAGTACTTC,CASSPGLSQETQYF
TRBD2,once,TRBV9,TRBJ2-2,TGTGCCAGCAGCATTGGACTAGCGGGGGGTCCCACCGGGGAGCTGTTTTTT,CASSIGLAGGPTGELFF
TRBD1,-,TRBV15,TRBJ1-4,TGTGCCACCAGCAGAGATATTCGGACAGGGAATGAAAAACTGTTTTTT,CATSRDIRTGNEKLFF
-,-,TRBV6-4,TRBJ2-7,TGTGCCAGCAAGGAAGGAATGCCTTACGAGCAGTACTTC,CASKEGMPYEQYF
-,few,TRBV9,TRBJ1-6,TGTGCCAGCAGCGTAGGGGGGGCGCAGAATTCACCCCTCCACTTT,CASSVGGAQNSPLHF
-,once,TRBV6-2/TRBV6-3,TRBJ1-5,TGTGCCAGCAGTTACCTGTTTAGTAAGGGACGGAACTCCAATCAGCCCCAGCATTTT,CASSYLFSKGRNSNQPQHF
TRBD1,-,TRBV6-5,TRBJ1-2,TGTGCCAGCAGTTACCTCCGAGGACAGGGACACTATGGCTACACCTTC,CASSYLRGQGHYGYTF
-,-,TRBV3-1/TRBV3-2,TRBJ2-5,TGTGCCAGCAGCCAAACTAGTAGCGTCCAAGAGACCCAGTACTTC,CASSQTSSVQETQYF
TRBD1,-,TRBV3-1/TRBV3-2,TRBJ2-5,TGTGCCAGCAGCCAAGATCCGAGGACAGGGGCGTCCCCGGGAGAGACCCAGTACTTC,CASSQDPRTGASPGETQYF
-,-,TRBV4-3,TRBJ2-2,TGCGCCAGCAGCCAAGAGGAGGGGCACGAGGGCTCCGGGGAGCTGTTTTTT,CASSQEEGHEGSGELFF
-,-,TRBV3-1/TRBV3-2,TRBJ2-2,TGTGCCATCCTACAGGGACGGATTAACACCGGGGAGCTGTTTTTT,CAILQGRINTGELFF
-,few,TRBV27,TRBJ1-1,TGTGCCAGCAGTCGAAGTCAGGGAGACGGCGGGAACACTGAAGCTTTCTTT,CASSRSQGDGGNTEAFF
-,-,TRBV14,TRBJ2-2,TGTGCCAGCAGCCAGTCCTGGGGCGGGGAGCTGTTTTTT,CASSQSWGGELFF
-,-,TRBV5-1,TRBJ1-1,TGCGCCAGCAGCGGTGGACAGAACACTGAAGCTTTCTTT,CASSGGQNTEAFF
-,-,TRBV3-1/TRBV3-2,TRBJ1-2,TGTGCCAGCAGCCAAGATCTCAGGGGCTCTGGCTACACCTTC,CASSQDLRGSGYTF
-,-,TRBV28,TRBJ1-2,TGTGCCAGCAGTTCCGCAGCCCCTGACAGGTACTATGGCTACACCTTC,CASSSAAPDRYYGYTF
-,-,TRBV27,TRBJ2-7,TGTGCCAGCAGTTTACGGCCTTTTGGGACGGTTAAAGCCTACGAGCAGTACTTC,CASSLRPFGTVKAYEQYF
-,-,TRBV28,TRBJ2-7,TGTGCCAGCAGGGAGCCCTTTGGGGGAGGGGGTTCCTACGAGCAGTACTTC,CASREPFGGGGSYEQYF
-,once,TRBV5-1,TRBJ2-3,TGCGCCAGCAGCTTGGGTTTTCCAGATACGCAGTATTTT,CASSLGFPDTQYF
TRBD2,once,TRBV9,TRBJ2-4,TGTGCCAGCAGCGTACGGGGAGGTCGGGGGGAAAACATTCAGTACTTC,CASSVRGGRGENIQYF
TRBD1,-,TRBV5-8,TRBJ2-7,TGTGCCAGCAGCTCAAAACAGGGGTGGGACGAGCAGTACTTC,CASSSKQGWDEQYF
TRBD1,-,TRBV5-1,TRBJ1-2,TGCGCCAGCAGCTTGGAATCGACAGGGAACGGCTACACCTTC,CASSLESTGNGYTF
-,few,TRBV24-1,TRBJ1-1,TGTGCCACCAGTGACGAGAACACTGAAGCTTTCTTT,CATSDENTEAFF
TRBD1,-,TRBV4-1,TRBJ1-2,TGCGCCAGCAGACGTCCGGGACAGGGGGTTGGTGGCTACACCTTC,CASRRPGQGVGGYTF
-,-,TRBV5-1,TRBJ2-1,TGCGCCAGTAACAGCGGAAACTCCTACAATGAGCAGTTCTTC,CASNSGNSYNEQFF
-,-,TRBV19,TRBJ1-2,TGTGCCAGTAGTCCCTCCGCAGCCAACTATGGCTACACCTTC,CASSPSAANYGYTF
TRBD1,-,TRBV6-5,TRBJ1-1,TGTGCCAGCGGACAGGGGACATTTGAAGCTTTCTTT,CASGQGTFEAFF